This TCR beta chain was profiled in a study of regulatory T cells in long-lasting Graves disease. The CDR3 sequence is 12 residues long. Germline V lookup: CDR1 SEHNR, CDR2 FQNEAQ (reference sequence). V shed 5 bases and J shed 6 bases, with 11 bases lying between them. This clonotype was seen at least ten times. Time point: newly diagnosed GD, antithyroid drugs for less than 3 months. Construction of the TCR library relied on RNA isolated from PBMCs. American Thyroid Association guidelines defined how Graves' disease was diagnosed. It was an endocrinology department in Xi'an, China, that provided the patients. Relying on iRepertoire HTBI primers and Arm-PCR of CDR3 regions, the team built TCR beta libraries. TCRdb recomputed calls from the multiplex PCR reads with MiXCR, one row per CDR3 protein. Of roughly 510,000 distinct CDR3 sequences listed, 16% are singletons. These data were also filed under a second study, of T cells in Graves' hyperthyroidism and ophthalmopathy. This second report adds: From stable hyperthyroidism, ophthalmopathy was separated by a 13 V-J model. Ophthalmopathy prediction by the model preceded onset by a median about 6 months.

The rearrangement uses TRBV7-9 and TRBJ2-7; D is perhaps TRBD1 or TRBD2 (5 bases each). Sample: peripheral blood mononuclear cells (PBMCs), taken at new diagnosis, from a patient treated with antithyroid drugs. This TCR derives from a young man with Graves disease. The CDR3 protein is CASSRSGTEQYF. Here the CDR3 DNA reads TGTGCCAGCAGCCGTTCAGGGACCGAGCAGTACTTC.